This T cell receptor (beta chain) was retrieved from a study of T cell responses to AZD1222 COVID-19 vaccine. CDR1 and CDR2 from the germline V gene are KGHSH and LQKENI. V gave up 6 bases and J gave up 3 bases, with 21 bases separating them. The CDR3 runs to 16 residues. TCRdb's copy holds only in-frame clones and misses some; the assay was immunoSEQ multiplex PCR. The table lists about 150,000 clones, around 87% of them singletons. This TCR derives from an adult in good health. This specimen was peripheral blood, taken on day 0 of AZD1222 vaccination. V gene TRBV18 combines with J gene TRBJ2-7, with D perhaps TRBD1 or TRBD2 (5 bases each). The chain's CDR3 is CASSPPQVGVVYEQYF. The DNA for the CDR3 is TGTGCCAGCTCCCCCCCGCAGGTGGGGGTGGTCTACGAGCAGTACTTC.